This T cell receptor beta chain was captured by sequencing in a study of neoadjuvant anti-PD-1 for oral cavity cancer (TCRdb year 2021). About the investigation overall: Three to four biweekly doses of nivolumab at 3 mg/kg were mostly administered to patients before curative-intent surgical resection. Under RECIST 1.1, a patient counted as a responder if showing complete response, partial response or stable disease, and as a non-responder if showing progression. Patients who did not progress were given a fourth nivolumab dose at about day 43 and had definitive surgical resection on days 50-56. A roughly 34% response rate was observed in the parent correlative cohort, in which around eleven patients were included.

The study at large found these results: After neoadjuvant nivolumab, non-responders showed significantly higher T cell clonality (Gini index) in PBMCs than responders did. Only three patients per response group were included in the TCR analyses, and the authors called for validation in larger cohorts. Higher pretreatment blood Treg/Th17 ratios correlated with higher pretreatment blood TCRbeta clonality and lower post-treatment tumor TCRbeta clonality.

From the germline V gene, CDR1 is SGDLS and CDR2 is YYNGEE. Here V drops 4 bases and J drops 1 base, and the junction holds 8 bases not matched to any gene. The CDR3 contains 16 residues, cysteine and phenylalanine counted. Just the 48-base CDR3 DNA is kept, in frame starting at base 1. PBMC libraries used mostly 450 to 500 ng of input genomic DNA for deep sequencing, with six replicates per sample. TCRbeta libraries were prepared with the immunoSEQ hsTCRbeta kit according to the manufacturer's instructions. The completed libraries were mixed into a single pool at 3 nM, then sequenced with an Illumina NovaSeq 6000 S4 flow cell. As for the authors' bioinformatics: Raw data preprocessing and quality control were performed with the immunoSEQ Analyzer. The analysis was limited to productive rearrangements, and each clonotype was defined by a unique CDR3 amino acid sequence. Repertoire clonality was estimated as the Gini-Simpson index, computed with the R package tcR. Gini indices were compared with Student's t test, and associations with tumor size change were assessed by Pearson correlation. Held by TCRdb, this immuneACCESS table contains in-frame sequences only and omits some clones. Under half of the omission traces to an unresolved V gene where checked; the cause of the rest is unknown. Clone size and V and J calls were adopted from that table, with D and trimming inferred from the DNA. The sample has 6,700 or so clones on record, around 77% of them singletons. Together, the top ten hold 3% to 4% of the sample.

The time point label corresponds to: before neoadjuvant nivolumab. None of the patients had received prior systemic or radiation treatment, and all were newly diagnosed with stage II-IVA oral cavity squamous cell carcinoma. The cohort was made up of patients with locally advanced, HPV-negative oral cavity squamous cell carcinoma. No culture maintenance or expansion was done, as the peripheral blood mononuclear cells went straight to analysis. Samples were obtained from a longitudinal correlative study of a single-arm phase II trial of neoadjuvant nivolumab in oral cavity squamous cell carcinoma. Genomic DNA-based TCRbeta sequencing was performed on subject-matched pre- and post-treatment PBMCs and tumors from three responders and three non-responders. Peripheral blood mononuclear cells were collected before nivolumab treatment and were collected again after treatment, at the time of surgery. The Maxwell RSC DNA from Cells kit was used to extract genomic DNA from PBMCs.

Turning to this clone: Its target antigen remains unknown. No base quality information exists; no much larger clone differs at one position.

The chain was built from TRBV9 and TRBJ2-5; the junction holds 9 bases that match TRBD2. This clonotype was sampled from a person aged 40 to 85 with oral cavity squamous cell carcinoma. The sample consisted of PBMCs, taken before nivolumab (anti-PD-1) treatment. The DNA sequence is given as TGTGCCAGCAGCCTAGGGGCTAGCGGGGCCCAAGAGACCCAGTACTTC. Translation gives CASSLGASGAQETQYF.